Listed below are T cell receptor beta chains from one sample, sequenced in a study of T-cell reconstitution after alpha-beta-depleted transplantation in children. Each CDR3 protein is one row after TCRdb ran MiXCR on the PCR reads. The data contain roughly 74,000 distinct CDR3 sequences, roughly 18% of them seen just once; the ten biggest clones take up 45% to 55%. The starting material was PBMCs, mostly from graft donor cells, obtained 360 days after TCRalphabeta/CD19-depleted stem cell transplant. The origin of the receptors is a male patient aged 2-9 years who had a stem cell transplant for acute lymphoblastic leukemia, so the T cells may come from the graft donor. Each CDR3 is given with its conserved first and last residue. A D gene is named only where the DNA matches it firmly. Clone size is shown for a subset of rows, as once, few, many or a class of expanded clone.

>many|TRBD1|TRBJ2-1|TRBV28
TGTGCCAGCAGCTCCGGGACAGACAATGAGCAGTTCTTC
CASSSGTDNEQFF
>many|.|TRBJ2-1|TRBV10-2
TGCGCCAGCAGAATGGGAGGTGAGCAGTTCTTC
CASRMGGEQFF
>many|.|TRBJ1-2|TRBV20-1
TGCAGTGCTAGAGGGCAAGGGGCGTATGATGGCTACACCTTC
CSARGQGAYDGYTF
>few|.|TRBJ2-5|TRBV7-7
TGTGCTAGCAGCCCCCACCTCGTAGGACAAGAGACCCAGTACTTC
CASSPHLVGQETQYF
>.|TRBD1|TRBJ2-7|TRBV7-8
TGTGCCAGCAGCTTAGCGCCTGGGACAGGCAACTACGAGCAGTACTTC
CASSLAPGTGNYEQYF
>few|TRBD1|TRBJ2-7|TRBV12-3/TRBV12-4
TGTGCCAGCAGTTTAGGACAGGGGGCAAGCGAGCAGTACTTC
CASSLGQGASEQYF
>few|TRBD1|TRBJ2-1|TRBV24-1
TGTGCCACCAGTGAATCCGGGACAGGGGAATACTACAATGAGCAGTTCTTC
CATSESGTGEYYNEQFF
>.|TRBD1|TRBJ2-3|TRBV6-2/TRBV6-3
TGTGCCAGCAGTTCGGCAGGGGGCCGGTCAGATACGCAGTATTTT
CASSSAGGRSDTQYF
>many|.|TRBJ2-7|TRBV12-3/TRBV12-4
TGTGCCAGCAGTTTAAAAGGGGGTTACGAGCAGTACTTC
CASSLKGGYEQYF
>few|TRBD2|TRBJ2-1|TRBV12-3/TRBV12-4
TGTGCCAGCAGCCCTAGCGGGAGGGCCGTCAATGAGCAGTTCTTC
CASSPSGRAVNEQFF
>few|.|TRBJ2-2|TRBV12-3/TRBV12-4
TGTGCCAGCAGTCCCCGGACGGTCTCTGGGGAGCTGTTTTTT
CASSPRTVSGELFF
>.|TRBD2|TRBJ2-1|TRBV4-2
TGTGCCAGCAGCCAAGGCTCTAGCGGCCCCCGGAATGAGCAGTTCTTC
CASSQGSSGPRNEQFF
>.|.|TRBJ1-3|TRBV5-1
TGCGCCAGCAGCTTGGGGTCAGGAGGGGTCGGAAACACCATATATTTT
CASSLGSGGVGNTIYF
>.|TRBD2|TRBJ2-1|TRBV28
TGTGCCAGCAGTCCCTTCGCTAGCGGGAGAGAGTCTGAGCAGTTCTTC
CASSPFASGRESEQFF
>few|TRBD1|TRBJ1-2|TRBV7-2
TGTGCCAGCAGCTTGGGGCGGACAGGATATGGCTACACCTTC
CASSLGRTGYGYTF
>.|.|TRBJ2-3|TRBV12-3/TRBV12-4
TGTGCCAGCAGTTTAGCACGACAGGGCACAGATACGCAGTATTTT
CASSLARQGTDTQYF
>few|.|TRBJ2-5|TRBV12-3/TRBV12-4
TGTGCCAGCAGTTTAAAATCCCCGTTGGGAGAGACCCAGTACTTC
CASSLKSPLGETQYF
>.|TRBD1|TRBJ1-2|TRBV27
TGTGCCAGCAGTTCACAGGGGGACGGCTACACCTTC
CASSSQGDGYTF
>.|.|TRBJ2-2|TRBV20-1
TGCAGTGCTAGTCCGGGGGCTTACAACACCGGGGAGCTGTTTTTT
CSASPGAYNTGELFF
>many|.|TRBJ2-5|TRBV12-3/TRBV12-4
TGTGCCAGCAGTTTAGCGAGGCGGGAGACCCAGTACTTC
CASSLARRETQYF
>few|.|TRBJ2-1|TRBV6-5
TGTGCCAGCAGTTACTCCGGAGGGCTAGCGCACTACAATGAGCAGTTCTTC
CASSYSGGLAHYNEQFF
>many|.|TRBJ1-1|TRBV12-3/TRBV12-4
TGTGCCAGCAGTTTCGGGGTGGGCACTGAAGCTTTCTTT
CASSFGVGTEAFF
>.|.|TRBJ1-1|TRBV20-1
TGCAGTGCTAGAGTCCACACTGAAGCTTTCTTT
CSARVHTEAFF
>.|.|TRBJ1-5|TRBV12-3/TRBV12-4
TGTGCCAGCAGTTATAGCAATCAGCCCCAGCATTTT
CASSYSNQPQHF
>many|TRBD1|TRBJ2-3|TRBV5-4
TGTGCCAGCAGCATATTGACAGGGAGTCAGTCAGATACGCAGTATTTT
CASSILTGSQSDTQYF
>.|.|TRBJ2-1|TRBV10-3
TGTGCCATCAAGCCGCTATCGGGAACCACGGATGAGCAGTTCTTC
CAIKPLSGTTDEQFF
>.|TRBD1|TRBJ2-1|TRBV7-9
TGTGCCAGCAGCCCCCAGGGGGCGCCTTACAATGAGCAGTTCTTC
CASSPQGAPYNEQFF
>.|.|TRBJ2-3|TRBV5-4
TGTGCCAGCAGCCAGACACCTAGCACAGATACGCAGTATTTT
CASSQTPSTDTQYF
>.|TRBD1|TRBJ2-3|TRBV12-3/TRBV12-4
TGTGCCTGCAGTTTAGCCATCGGACAGGGAGTTCGGACAGATACGCAGTATTTT
CACSLAIGQGVRTDTQYF
>.|.|TRBJ2-7|TRBV4-1
TGCGCCAGCAGTCTTACAGTTTTTGAGAGCTCCTACGAGCAGTACTTC
CASSLTVFESSYEQYF
>many|TRBD2|TRBJ2-1|TRBV7-9
TGTGCCACCGATAGGGCGCGGGGGAATGAGCAGTTCTTC
CATDRARGNEQFF
>.|TRBD1|TRBJ2-3|TRBV27
TGTGCCAGCAGTTTAGAAAGGCAGGGGGCGGATACGCAGTATTTT
CASSLERQGADTQYF
>.|TRBD2|TRBJ2-3|TRBV5-1
TGCGCCAGCAGGCTCCCACGCCCAGCGGGATCCTTGGGCACAGATACGCAGTATTTT
CASRLPRPAGSLGTDTQYF
>.|.|TRBJ1-1|TRBV10-3
TGTGCCATCAGGAAACTCGCGAACACTGAAGCTTTCTTT
CAIRKLANTEAFF
>.|TRBD2|TRBJ2-1|TRBV5-1
TGCGCCAGCAGCTTTCGTCGGGAGGGCCATACAGGCAATGAGCAGTTCTTC
CASSFRREGHTGNEQFF
>.|TRBD2|TRBJ2-5|TRBV7-2
TGTGCCAGCAGCTTAGCGACTAGCGGCCAAGAGACCCAGTACTTC
CASSLATSGQETQYF
>few|TRBD1|TRBJ2-7|TRBV4-1
TGCGCCAGCCGTCCACACGGGACAGGAAATTACGAGCAGTACTTC
CASRPHGTGNYEQYF
>.|.|TRBJ2-7|TRBV28
TGTGCCAGCAGTCCCCACAGGAGAAGCGACGAGCAGTACTTC
CASSPHRRSDEQYF
>few|TRBD2|TRBJ2-2|TRBV12-3/TRBV12-4
TGTGCCAGCAGTCTAGCGGGAGTTCGCCCCGGGGAGCTGTTTTTT
CASSLAGVRPGELFF
>.|.|TRBJ2-7|TRBV11-2
TGTGCCAGCAGCTTTGGGGTCGTCTACGAGCAGTACTTC
CASSFGVVYEQYF
>few|.|TRBJ1-1|TRBV12-3/TRBV12-4
TGTGCCAGCAAACATCAAGGATGGGACACTGAAGCTTTCTTT
CASKHQGWDTEAFF
>many|.|TRBJ1-5|TRBV5-8
TGTGCCAGCAGCTACAGGAACCCCCTAAGCAATCAGCCCCAGCATTTT
CASSYRNPLSNQPQHF
>few|.|TRBJ2-3|TRBV2
TGTGCCAGCAGTGAACAGACGTCTAGCACAGATACGCAGTATTTT
CASSEQTSSTDTQYF
>.|TRBD2|TRBJ2-3|TRBV6-1
TGTGCCAGCAGTCTGCGCCCCCTGCTAGCGGGAGTTGTAGATACGCAGTATTTT
CASSLRPLLAGVVDTQYF
>many|.|TRBJ2-6|TRBV5-1
TGCGCCAGCAGAAAGGGAACTGGGGCCAACGTCCTGACTTTC
CASRKGTGANVLTF
>.|.|TRBJ2-1|TRBV20-1
TGCAGTGCTAGAGCCCCGCCAGGAGCAAGGGGAAAGTTCTTC
CSARAPPGARGKFF
>.|.|TRBJ1-5|TRBV5-5
TGTGCCAGCAGCTTGACGGCGAATCAGCCCCAGCATTTT
CASSLTANQPQHF
>few|.|TRBJ1-1|TRBV7-9
TGTGCCAGCAGCTTTAGGGAGGGAGGTTTCCCTGAAGCTTTCTTT
CASSFREGGFPEAFF
>many|.|TRBJ1-1|TRBV11-2
TGTGCCAGCAGCTTAAGCAGTGAAGCTTTCTTT
CASSLSSEAFF
>few|.|TRBJ2-2|TRBV6-5
TGTGCCAGCAGTTCCCTCCGGGACAAAGGCGGGGAGCTGTTTTTT
CASSSLRDKGGELFF
>many|.|TRBJ2-5|TRBV10-3
TGTGCCATCAGTGAAGGCCCCGAGAGGGAGACCCAGTACTTC
CAISEGPERETQYF
>many|TRBD1|TRBJ2-7|TRBV20-1
TGCAGTGCTAGAGAGGGGACAGGCTCCGAGCAGTACTTC
CSAREGTGSEQYF
>few|.|TRBJ2-1|TRBV7-9
TGTGCCAGCAGCTCCAGCAGGGAGAAGCAGTTCTTC
CASSSSREKQFF
>.|.|TRBJ1-1|TRBV30
TGTGCCTGGAGTGTACGGATTAACACTGAAGCTTTCTTT
CAWSVRINTEAFF
>few|TRBD1|TRBJ2-3|TRBV12-3/TRBV12-4
TGTGCCAGCAGTTTAGGATTCGGGACAGGACACACAGATACGCAGTATTTT
CASSLGFGTGHTDTQYF
>many|.|TRBJ2-1|TRBV5-1
TGCGCCAGCAGCTTGGAAATAGCTTACAATGAGCAGTTCTTC
CASSLEIAYNEQFF
>.|.|TRBJ2-7|TRBV5-1
TGCGCCAGCAGCCGGGCCTCTCCCTACGAGCAGTACTTC
CASSRASPYEQYF
>once|TRBD2|TRBJ2-7|TRBV7-9
TGTGCCAGCAGCTTAGGATCCGCTAGCGGACCCTCCTACGAGCAGTACTTC
CASSLGSASGPSYEQYF
>few|TRBD2|TRBJ2-3|TRBV12-3/TRBV12-4
TGTGCCAGCAGTAGTCCCGGGACTAGTGCTCCTGGGAATACGCAGTATTTT
CASSSPGTSAPGNTQYF
>many|.|TRBJ2-1|TRBV5-1
TGCGCCAGCAGCTTAACTAGTCTGGTCTACAATGAGCAGTTCTTC
CASSLTSLVYNEQFF